The 21 T cell receptor beta chains listed next were all sequenced from one sample in a study of T cells in narcolepsy. Here immunoSEQ multiplex PCR was the method, and the copy in TCRdb shows in-frame clones only, minus some. The table records around 39,000 clones, 70% to 85% of them present only once. The source material was CD45RA- memory CD4+ T cells from PBMCs. Receptors originate from a human donor with narcolepsy.

With regard to this clone: A much larger clonotype is one base distant, so this may be a read error. Other nucleotide sequences in the sample specify the same CDR3. The chain uses TRBV30 and TRBJ2-7; a possible D gene is TRBD1 (6 bases). Between the trimmed V and J ends, which lost 4 bases and 2 bases, there was a span of 9 bases. The CDR3 consists of 12 residues. Looked up from germline, CDR1 is GTSNPN and CDR2 is SVGIG (reference sequence). The CDR3 is CAWKQGTYEQYF. Written as DNA, the CDR3 is TGTGCCTGGAAACAGGGCACCTACGAGCAGTACTTC.

The chain recombines TRBV6-5 with TRBJ2-7; TRBD1 matches at 7 bases. From germline, CDR1 is MNHEY and CDR2 SVGAGI. The CDR3 length is 15 residues. Trimming took 6 bases from V and 6 from J; bases not matched to a gene: 14. CDR3 sequence reads: CASRPQTGVRSEQYF. CDR3 coding DNA: TGTGCCAGCAGGCCCCAAACAGGGGTGCGGAGCGAGCAGTACTTC.

V is TRBV25-1 and J is TRBJ2-1; the D gene could be TRBD1 or TRBD2 (5 bases each). The CDR3 covers 14 residues. Trimming removed 6 bases from V and 0 bases from J, with 9 bases in between. Germline assignment: CDR1 MGHDK and CDR2 SYGVNS. CDR3 sequence reads: CASRVGGSYNEQFF. CDR3 DNA: TGTGCCAGCAGGGTTGGGGGCTCCTACAATGAGCAGTTCTTC.

The V and J genes are TRBV7-2 and TRBJ2-3; D uncertain. Germline lookup yields CDR1 SGHTA and CDR2 FQGNSA. The CDR3 is 14 residues long. Trimming pared 2 bases from V and 2 bases from J, leaving 8 bases between. CDR3 loop: CASSLRPSTDTQYF. DNA of the CDR3: TGTGCCAGCAGCTTAAGGCCTTCCACAGATACGCAGTATTTT.

The genes are TRBV7-9 and TRBJ1-4; D not resolved. This CDR3 region has 16 residues. The germline V and J ends were trimmed by 0 bases and 8 bases, with 16 bases remaining between them. Germline V gene sequence: CDR1 SEHNR, CDR2 FQNEAQ (reference sequence). CDR3 DNA sequence: TGTGCCAGCAGCTTAGCATCGACGGACGTATGGGAAAAACTGTTTTTT. Its translation is CASSLASTDVWEKLFF.

This clone came up once. V usage is TRBV7-2 and J usage is TRBJ2-5; tentatively, D is TRBD1 (5 bases). The assigned J gene may be wrong: the sequence end matches TRBJ2-7 better. This CDR3 spans 12 amino acids. CDR1 SGHTA and CDR2 FQGNSA come from the germline V gene. The CDR3 reads CASSFFGAEQYF. In DNA form, the CDR3 reads TGTGCCAGCAGCTTCTTTGGGGCCGAGCAGTACTTC.

The V call is TRBV14, the J call TRBJ1-2, with D maybe TRBD1 (5 bases). This CDR3 is built from 15 residues. The germline V gene encodes CDR1 SGHDN and CDR2 FVKESK. The V gene lost 2 bases and the J gene lost 1 base, with 11 bases spanning the gap. CDR3 protein: CASSQMLGGNYGYTF. CDR3 sequence (DNA): TGTGCCAGCAGCCAAATGCTCGGGGGTAACTATGGCTACACCTTC.

The gene calls are TRBV30 and TRBJ2-5; possibly TRBD1 for D (5 bases). There are 14 residues in the CDR3. V lost 4 bases and J lost 5, with 17 bases in between. Looked up from germline, CDR1 is GTSNPN and CDR2 is SVGIG (reference sequence). The CDR3 here is CAWKVLGQSETQYF. The CDR3 DNA reads TGTGCCTGGAAGGTTCTGGGGCAGTCGGAGACCCAGTACTTC.

This chain uses TRBV5-6 with TRBJ2-2, with 7 bases that match TRBD1. The CDR3 runs to 14 residues. Per the germline V gene, CDR1 is SGHDT and CDR2 is YYEEEE. J gave up 5 bases and V 4 bases, and 5 bases lay outside the gene matches. The CDR3 here is CASSPTGVTGELFF. The CDR3 DNA is TGTGCCAGCAGCCCTACAGGGGTTACCGGGGAGCTGTTTTTT. Supplemented by reference TRBV5-6 and TRBJ2-2, the full variable domain reads DAGVTQSPTHLIKTRGQQVTLRCSPKSGHDTVSWYQQALGQGPQFIFQYYEEEERQRGNFPDRFSGHQFPNYSSELNVNALLLGDSALYLCASSPTGVTGELFFGEGSRLTVL.

V usage is TRBV9 and J usage is TRBJ2-7; 8 bases match TRBD2. The junction had 5 bases not matched to a gene; V was cut back by 2 bases and J by 4 bases. Germline V gene sequence: CDR1 SGDLS, CDR2 YYNGEE. This CDR3 is built from 14 residues. In nucleotides, the CDR3 is TGTGCCAGCAGCGTTTCAAGCGGGGGTTACGAGCAGTACTTC. This sequence encodes CASSVSSGGYEQYF.

This chain connects TRBV6-6 to TRBJ1-3, with unresolved D. The V end was cut by 4 bases, the J end by 0 bases, with 10 bases between. Germline loops: CDR1 MNHNY, CDR2 SVGAGI (reference sequence). There are 15 residues in the CDR3. The CDR3 sequence: CASSSLTVSGNTIYF. CDR3 DNA: TGTGCCAGCAGTTCCTTGACCGTCTCTGGAAACACCATATATTTT.

V is TRBV9 and J is TRBJ1-6; 9 bases are a match to TRBD1. CDR3 size: 15 residues. The junction had 4 bases not matched to a gene; V was cut back by 0 bases and J by 9 bases. The germline gives CDR1 SGDLS, CDR2 YYNGEE. The CDR3, as DNA: TGTGCCAGCAGCGTAGCGGGGACAGGGTCTTCACCCCTCCACTTT. Translated: CASSVAGTGSSPLHF.

The chain carries TRBV7-2 and TRBJ2-2; D unclear. This CDR3 is 16 amino acids long. Trimming took 2 bases from V and 1 from J, leaving 11 bases between them. Germline V gene sequence: CDR1 SGHTA, CDR2 FQGNSA. CDR3 sequence: CASSLQSPMNTGELFF. In DNA form, the CDR3 reads TGTGCCAGCAGCTTACAGTCACCGATGAACACCGGGGAGCTGTTTTTT.

CDR3 loop: CASSESGVGSYEQYF. The CDR3 coding sequence is TGTGCCAGCAGTGAAAGCGGGGTTGGCTCCTACGAGCAGTACTTC. V gene TRBV6-1 combines with J gene TRBJ2-7; 7 bases are a match to TRBD2. This CDR3 comprises 15 residues. V trimming: 2 bases; J trimming: 0 bases; junction bases outside the gene matches: 4. Germline CDR1 reads MNHNS; CDR2 reads SASEGT.

This chain connects TRBV15 to TRBJ1-4; 11 nucleotides line up with TRBD1. Unmatched junction bases numbered 11, after V lost 2 bases and J lost 6 bases. This CDR3 spans 18 amino acids. In germline, CDR1 is LNHNV, CDR2 YYDKDF (reference sequence). The CDR3 here is CATSRLPPGQGVDEKLFF. DNA for the CDR3: TGTGCCACCAGCAGACTGCCCCCGGGACAGGGGGTAGATGAAAAACTGTTTTTT.

The chain recombines TRBV7-9 with TRBJ2-1; tentatively, D is TRBD1 (6 bases). Germline V gene data show CDR1 as SEHNR and CDR2 as FQNEAQ (reference sequence). Trimming shortened V by 0 bases and J by 12 bases, and 9 bases separated the two germline ends. This CDR3 has 12 residues. The CDR3 loop is CASSLAGGWQFF. CDR3 nucleotide sequence: TGTGCCAGCAGCTTAGCTGGGGGCTGGCAGTTCTTC.

The chain joins TRBV7-2 to TRBJ2-1; TRBD2 aligns across 11 bases. This CDR3 is 15 amino acids long. Unmatched junction bases numbered 3, after V lost 1 base and J lost 7 bases. In germline, CDR1 is SGHTA, CDR2 FQGNSA. CDR3 sequence: CASSLVAGGKNEQFF. The CDR3 nucleotides read TGTGCCAGCAGCTTAGTAGCGGGGGGGAAGAATGAGCAGTTCTTC. Together with reference TRBV7-2 and TRBJ2-1, the CDR3 gives the full variable domain: GAGVSQSPSNKVTEKGKDVELRCDPISGHTALYWYRQSLGQGLEFLIYFQGNSAPDKSGLPSDRFSAERTGGSVSTLTIQRTQQEDSAVYLCASSLVAGGKNEQFFGPGTRLTVL.

This clone has only one observation. V gene TRBV19 combines with J gene TRBJ1-4; D ambiguous. This CDR3 is 13 amino acids long. Germline lookup yields CDR1 LNHDA and CDR2 SQIVND (reference sequence). Trimming shortened V by 5 bases and J by 7 bases, and 11 bases separated the two germline ends. CDR3 coding DNA: TGTGCCAGTAGTGCGCCAGGCCTTGAAAAACTGTTTTTT. It encodes CASSAPGLEKLFF.

This chain links TRBV18 with TRBJ1-4; possible D gene TRBD1, 5 bases. V was trimmed by 3 bases and J by 4 bases, leaving 12 bases between them. The CDR3 length is 15 residues. Germline CDR1 is KGHSH and CDR2 is LQKENI. CDR3 nucleotides: TGTGCCAGCTCACCTTACCGGGACGTTAATGAAAAACTGTTTTTT. Its protein product is CASSPYRDVNEKLFF.

The V call is TRBV11-3, the J call TRBJ1-2; TRBD1 agrees at 10 bases. V lost 4 bases and J lost 8; bases outside the gene matches: 7. The CDR3 has 14 amino acids. Per germline, CDR1 SGHNT and CDR2 YENEEA. The CDR3 loop is CASSSDRGPRGYTF. The CDR3 nucleotides are TGTGCCAGCAGCTCCGACAGGGGGCCGCGCGGCTACACCTTC.

This chain joins TRBV10-3 and TRBJ1-2, with 8 bases aligning to TRBD1. This CDR3 comprises 13 residues. CDR1 and CDR2 from the germline V gene are ENHRY and SYGVKD. The J segment lost 10 bases and the V segment lost 2 bases, leaving 6 bases of the junction unmatched. The CDR3 loop is CAISEGQGGAYTF. Here the CDR3 DNA reads TGTGCCATCAGTGAGGGACAGGGAGGAGCCTACACCTTC.